The 29 T cell receptor beta chains below all came from one sample that was sequenced in a study of blood T cells in healthy people across ages. A sample-barcoded 5' primer and a J-beta primer mix were used in a second PCR of roughly 6 to 11 cycles. One entry per CDR3 protein results from TCRdb running MiXCR on the 5' RACE reads. The sample carries about 780,000 distinct CDR3 sequences, about a quarter recorded once. The same sample was also used in a study of T cells of mothers and their children.

Sequences were obtained from blood. These receptor sequences come from a boy younger than 18 in good health.

The chain combines TRBV3-1 with TRBJ2-7; 12 bases line up with TRBD2. The CDR3 covers 14 residues. Germline CDR1 LGHDT, CDR2 YNNKEL (reference sequence). V lost 4 bases, J lost 6 bases, and 4 bases stayed unmatched. Written as DNA, the CDR3 is TGTGCCAGCAGCCCTAGCGGGGGGGTAAGCGAGCAGTACTTC. It encodes CASSPSGGVSEQYF.

The chain uses TRBV28 and TRBJ1-4; 9 bases line up with TRBD1. Germline CDR1 reads MDHEN; CDR2 reads SYDVKM. J was trimmed by 8 bases and V by 5 bases; bases with no gene match: 9. This CDR3 is 15 amino acids long. The CDR3 DNA sequence: TGTGCCAGCAGTCCATCGGACAGGGGACGGGAAAAACTGTTTTTT. Translated, it gives CASSPSDRGREKLFF.

In this sample, this clonotype turned up a few times. The gene calls are TRBV12-3 or TRBV12-4 and TRBJ1-5; possible D gene TRBD1, 6 bases. The CDR3 totals 13 residues. V dropped 7 bases and J dropped 7 bases, with 14 bases sitting between them. DNA of the CDR3: TGTGCCAGCACCCTAGGGGGTTTCCAGCCCCAGCATTTT. This translates into CASTLGGFQPQHF.

This clonotype was detected only a few times. The chain recombines TRBV9 with TRBJ2-7; D gene unclear. The CDR3 contains 15 residues. Trimming removed 0 bases from V and 2 bases from J, with 12 bases in between. Germline V gene lookup returns CDR1 SGDLS and CDR2 YYNGEE. The CDR3 coding sequence is TGTGCCAGCAGCGTAGGCCCAGATGCCACCTACGAGCAGTACTTC. Its protein product is CASSVGPDATYEQYF.

This clonotype was observed a few times. The chain carries TRBV5-5 and TRBJ2-3; 7 nucleotides agree with TRBD2. In germline, CDR1 is SGHKS, CDR2 YYEKEE (reference sequence). The ends lost 3 bases at V and 5 bases at J; junction bases unmatched: 0. The CDR3 runs to 12 residues. CDR3 DNA sequence: TGTGCCAGCAGCTGGGAGGGAGATACGCAGTATTTT. It codes for CASSWEGDTQYF. The full variable domain, completed using reference TRBV5-5 and TRBJ2-3, is DAGVTQSPTHLIKTRGQQVTLRCSPISGHKSVSWYQQVLGQGPQFIFQYYEKEERGRGNFPDRFSARQFPNYSSELNVNALLLGDSALYLCASSWEGDTQYFGPGTRLTVL.

This clonotype was observed a handful of times. The CDR3 sequence is CSASRSGRTETQYF. The CDR3 DNA reads as TGCAGTGCTAGTCGATCAGGCCGGACTGAGACCCAGTACTTC. The chain uses TRBV20-1 and TRBJ2-5; maybe TRBD2 (5 bases). The germline V and J ends were trimmed by 3 bases and 5 bases, with 16 bases remaining between them. Germline CDR1 reads DFQATT; CDR2 reads SNEGSKA (reference sequence). This CDR3 is 14 amino acids long.

On this clonotype itself: One junction end does not reproduce the germline sequence, and a read error may be involved. The chain employs TRBV20-1 and TRBJ2-5; 9 nucleotides agree with TRBD2. Germline CDR1 and CDR2: DFQATT and SNEGSKA (reference sequence). This CDR3 contains 14 residues. CDR3 residues: CSGRRRGGRETQYF. CDR3 coding DNA: TGCAGTGGTAGACGGCGGGGGGGGAGAGAGACCCAGTACTTC.

Of note for this clonotype: Possible read error: a much larger clone is one base away. The CDR3 loop is CASSPFDRGETLYF. CDR3 in DNA: TGTGCCAGCAGCCCTTTCGACAGGGGAGAGACCCTGTACTTC. The genes are TRBV5-6 and TRBJ2-5, with 8 bases that match TRBD1. The germline CDR1 and CDR2 sequences are SGHDT and YYEEEE. This CDR3 region has 14 residues.

This clonotype has just a few counts. The V and J genes are TRBV20-1 and TRBJ2-3; 8 bases align to TRBD1. From germline, CDR1 is DFQATT and CDR2 SNEGSKA (reference sequence). V was pared by 0 bases and J by 5 bases, with 7 bases of the junction left unmatched. This CDR3 region has 15 residues. CDR3 DNA: TGCAGTGCTAGAGATCCGACAGGGGACGTAGATACGCAGTATTTT. Translating gives CSARDPTGDVDTQYF.

The chain carries TRBV29-1 and TRBJ2-7; perhaps TRBD2 as D (6 bases). The CDR3 totals 15 residues. Germline CDR1 is SQVTM and CDR2 is ANQGSEA. The V end was cut by 0 bases, the J end by 0 bases, with 12 bases between. CDR3: CSVEDLWGVSYEQYF. CDR3 coding DNA: TGCAGCGTTGAAGATCTTTGGGGGGTCTCCTACGAGCAGTACTTC.

This sequence joins TRBV7-3 and TRBJ1-1; 7 bases are a match to TRBD1. Germline lookup yields CDR1 SGHTA and CDR2 FQGTGA. The CDR3 is 17 residues long. Losses at the gene ends were 5 bases for V and 1 base for J; bases not matched to a gene: 13. This CDR3 reads CASSPTGVTGQNTEAFF. In DNA form, the CDR3 reads TGTGCCAGCAGCCCTACTGGGGTGACAGGGCAGAACACTGAAGCTTTCTTT. Full variable domain (rest looked up from reference TRBV7-3 and TRBJ1-1): GAGVSQTPSNKVTEKGKYVELRCDPISGHTALYWYRQSLGQGPEFLIYFQGTGAADDSGLPNDRFFAVRPEGSVSTLKIQRTERGDSAVYLCASSPTGVTGQNTEAFFGQGTRLTVV.

The chain carries TRBV18 and TRBJ2-5; D might be TRBD2 (6 bases). V gave up 1 base and J gave up 4 bases, with 13 bases separating them. This CDR3 region has 15 residues. Germline V gene lookup returns CDR1 KGHSH and CDR2 LQKENI. This CDR3 reads CASSPRYGGGETQYF. The CDR3 bases are TGTGCCAGCTCACCACGGTACGGGGGAGGAGAGACCCAGTACTTC.

This clonotype was detected a few times. This sequence joins TRBV6-5 and TRBJ2-5; 8 nucleotides match TRBD1. CDR3 length: 15 amino acids. Germline CDR1 reads MNHEY; CDR2 reads SVGAGI. With 6 bases clipped from V and 4 bases from J, the junction kept 10 bases outside the gene matches. The CDR3 sequence is CASRLDRGLGETQYF. The CDR3 bases are TGTGCCAGCAGGCTAGACAGGGGATTGGGAGAGACCCAGTACTTC.

The CDR3: CASSSRLPLGRKQYF. The CDR3 nucleotides are TGTGCCAGCAGTTCCAGACTACCCCTGGGGCGAAAGCAGTACTTC. The chain links TRBV27 to TRBJ2-5; perhaps D is TRBD1 or TRBD2 (5 bases each). V was clipped by 4 bases and J by 11 bases, with 23 bases between them. This CDR3 has 15 amino acids. The germline V gene encodes CDR1 MNHEY and CDR2 SMNVEV (reference sequence).

The rearrangement uses TRBV20-1 and TRBJ2-7, with unresolved D. The CDR3 consists of 15 residues. The germline CDR1 and CDR2 sequences are DFQATT and SNEGSKA (reference sequence). V lost 0 bases and J 0 bases, leaving 12 bases between the germline ends. The DNA for the CDR3 is TGCAGTGCTAGAGATCTGAGGTCCCTCTCCTACGAGCAGTACTTC. As protein: CSARDLRSLSYEQYF.

This sequence joins TRBV5-4 and TRBJ1-1; no reliable D call. V was shortened by 0 bases and J by 0 bases, with 15 bases between the two germline ends. Germline values: CDR1 SGHNT, CDR2 YYREEE (reference sequence). CDR3 length: 17 amino acids. CDR3 DNA sequence: TGTGCCAGCAGCTTGGCTGTAGGGCTACTGATGAACACTGAAGCTTTCTTT. Translated, it gives CASSLAVGLLMNTEAFF.

The sample holds a few counts of this clonotype. The V call is TRBV27, the J call TRBJ2-2, with D unclear. The germline V gene encodes CDR1 MNHEY and CDR2 SMNVEV (reference sequence). V was shortened by 3 bases and J by 1 base, with 9 bases between the two germline ends. The CDR3 has 15 residues. The CDR3 DNA reads TGTGCCAGCAGTTTGCTTTCCGGGAACACCGGGGAGCTGTTTTTT. This translates into CASSLLSGNTGELFF.

The genes are TRBV28 and TRBJ2-5, with 12 nucleotides matching TRBD2. With 5 bases clipped from V and 2 bases from J, the junction kept 6 bases outside the gene matches. This CDR3 is built from 16 residues. Germline V gene data show CDR1 as MDHEN and CDR2 as SYDVKM. The CDR3 protein is CASSVPGLAGQETQYF. CDR3 coding DNA: TGTGCCAGCAGTGTACCGGGACTAGCGGGTCAAGAGACCCAGTACTTC.

In this sample, this clonotype turned up a few times. The genes are TRBV20-1 and TRBJ2-1; the match to TRBD2 covers 13 bases. Germline CDR1 reads DFQATT; CDR2 reads SNEGSKA (reference sequence). The CDR3 is 15 residues long. V lost 5 bases and J lost 6; bases outside the gene matches: 7. CDR3 DNA: TGCAGTGCTCGTTGGAGGACTAGCGGGGGCAATGAGCAGTTCTTC. Translating gives CSARWRTSGGNEQFF.

CDR3 sequence reads: CASSVAPGTDYEQYF. CDR3 in DNA: TGTGCCAGCAGCGTAGCTCCTGGGACAGACTACGAGCAGTACTTC. The chain links TRBV9 to TRBJ2-1; 7 bases are a match to TRBD1. The J call may not be correct, given that the DNA end is closer to TRBJ2-7. The germline V gene encodes CDR1 SGDLS and CDR2 YYNGEE. The CDR3 runs to 15 residues.

This clonotype has only one observation. The rearrangement joins TRBV11-2 to TRBJ2-2; no definite D call. This CDR3 contains 16 residues. V was pared by 6 bases and J by 4 bases, with 18 bases between. Germline loops: CDR1 SGHAT, CDR2 FQNNGV. As DNA, the CDR3 is TGTGCCAGCAGGACTGGCAGCAAGTGGCTCACCGGGGAGCTGTTTTTT. It codes for CASRTGSKWLTGELFF.

This clonotype was seen only a few times. Its ends do not fully match the called genes, so a read error is possible. The chain joins TRBV12-3 or TRBV12-4 to TRBJ1-3; tentatively, D is TRBD1 (5 bases). This CDR3 region has 10 residues. The CDR3 loop is CASSPQGTDF. CDR3 nucleotides: TGTGCCAGCAGTCCCCAGGGAACGGATTTT.

J is TRBJ1-4 and V is TRBV7-2, with 7 bases identical to TRBD1. Looked up from germline, CDR1 is SGHTA and CDR2 is FQGNSA. J gave up 5 bases and V 5 bases, and 14 bases lay outside the gene matches. This CDR3 is built from 17 residues. The CDR3 sequence is CASSQNPGGQLNEKLFF. As DNA, the CDR3 is TGTGCCAGCAGCCAAAACCCGGGGGGACAGCTAAATGAAAAACTGTTTTTT.

J is TRBJ1-2 and V is TRBV12-3 or TRBV12-4; D unclear. The CDR3 consists of 13 residues. Trimming pared 5 bases from V and 3 bases from J, leaving 10 bases between. CDR3 loop: CASSPTFDYGYTF. CDR3 DNA: TGTGCCAGCAGTCCGACATTTGACTATGGCTACACCTTC.

The chain combines TRBV3-1 with TRBJ2-5; 7 positions match TRBD2. TRBJ2-1 matches the DNA end more closely, so the J call is doubtful. Germline-derived CDR1 and CDR2 are LGHDT and YNNKEL (reference sequence). The CDR3 extends over 15 amino acids. The CDR3 nucleotides are TGTGCCAGCAGCCAAAATAACGGGGGGAGTAATGAGCAGTTCTTC. Its translation: CASSQNNGGSNEQFF.

In its sample, this clonotype was seen a few times. The J gene is TRBJ1-2, the V gene TRBV25-1; possibly TRBD1 for D (5 bases). The V end lost 5 bases, the J end lost 8 bases, and 21 bases lay between the germline ends. Germline V gene sequence: CDR1 MGHDK, CDR2 SYGVNS. This CDR3 comprises 15 residues. CDR3 in amino acids: CASSPRTAHGGGYTF. CDR3 DNA sequence: TGTGCCAGCAGTCCTCGGACCGCTCACGGGGGGGGCTACACCTTC.

The chain joins TRBV20-1 to TRBJ1-4, with TRBD1 as a possible D gene (5 bases). The CDR3 covers 17 residues. Germline V gene sequence: CDR1 DFQATT, CDR2 SNEGSKA (reference sequence). Trimming shortened V by 6 bases and J by 0 bases, and 20 bases separated the two germline ends. The CDR3 DNA reads TGCAGTGCAACGGGACTCATTAATCTTGCAACTAATGAAAAACTGTTTTTT. Protein product: CSATGLINLATNEKLFF.

The genes are TRBV28 and TRBJ1-6; D not certain. The CDR3 is 11 amino acids. V lost 6 bases to trimming and J lost 9 bases, with 6 bases between them. Germline CDR1 and CDR2: MDHEN and SYDVKM. The CDR3 loop is CASRTSSPLHF. In nucleotides, the CDR3 is TGTGCCAGCAGGACCTCTTCACCCCTCCACTTT.

This clonotype was found a few times. The chain joins TRBV15 to TRBJ1-4; D gene uncertain. Looked up from germline, CDR1 is LNHNV and CDR2 is YYDKDF (reference sequence). There are 14 residues in the CDR3. Trimming removed 7 bases from V and 8 bases from J, with 17 bases in between. CDR3 DNA sequence: TGTGCCACCACCTCAAGGTACCCGGAGGAAAAACTGTTTTTT. Translated, it gives CATTSRYPEEKLFF.